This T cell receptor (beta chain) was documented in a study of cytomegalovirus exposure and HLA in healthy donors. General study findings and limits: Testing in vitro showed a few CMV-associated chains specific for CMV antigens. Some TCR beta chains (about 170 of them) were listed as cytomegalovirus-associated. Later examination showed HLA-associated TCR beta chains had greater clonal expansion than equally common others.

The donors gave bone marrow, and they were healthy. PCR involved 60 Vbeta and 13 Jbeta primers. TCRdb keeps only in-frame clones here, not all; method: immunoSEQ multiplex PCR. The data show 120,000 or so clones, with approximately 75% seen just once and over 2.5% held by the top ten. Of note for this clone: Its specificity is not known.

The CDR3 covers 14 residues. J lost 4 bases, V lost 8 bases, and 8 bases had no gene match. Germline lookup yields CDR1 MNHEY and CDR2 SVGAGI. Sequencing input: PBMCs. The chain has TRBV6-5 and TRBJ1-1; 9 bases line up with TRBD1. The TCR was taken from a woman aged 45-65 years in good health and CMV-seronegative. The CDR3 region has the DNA TGTGCCAGCGGACCCGGGACAGGGACCACTGAAGCTTTCTTT. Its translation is CASGPGTGTTEAFF.